The clone carrying this T cell receptor beta chain has a handful of counts. A second PCR, run for roughly 7 to 11 cycles, used a sample-barcoded 5' primer plus a J-beta primer mix. TCRdb recomputed calls from the 5' RACE reads with MiXCR, one row per CDR3 protein. The profile shows around 1,100,000 distinct CDR3 sequences, under 40% of them singletons. This record comes from a study of blood T cells in healthy people across ages. CDR1 is SGHRS, CDR2 YFSETQ, per germline. The CDR3 runs 14 residues. V dropped 4 bases and J dropped 7; count of bases not matched to a gene: 6. Sequencing was performed on blood. V usage is TRBV5-1 and J usage is TRBJ1-4; TRBD1 matches 8 bases. This clonotype was sampled from a man aged 18-30 years in good health. CDR3 amino acids: CASSQQGVGEKLFF. The CDR3 nucleotides read TGCGCCAGCAGCCAACAGGGGGTTGGTGAAAAACTGTTTTTT.